Below, 13 T cell receptor beta chains from the same sample are listed, as sequenced in a study of blood T cell repertoires in COVID-19. Measured with immunoSEQ multiplex PCR; TCRdb has only the in-frame clones, and not every one. The repertoire includes about 110,000 clones, 75% to 85% of them detected once, and about 15% sits in the top ten. Sequencing input: peripheral blood. The receptor set was obtained from a woman aged 55-70 years with acute or convalescent COVID-19.

The chain joins TRBV19 to TRBJ1-6; 10 nucleotides match TRBD1. CDR1 and CDR2 from the germline V gene are LNHDA and SQIVND (reference sequence). The CDR3 totals 16 residues. With V trimmed by 4 bases and J by 10 bases, 10 bases remained unmatched. The CDR3 reads CASSTPGTGAESPLHF. Here the CDR3 DNA reads TGTGCCAGTAGTACCCCCGGGACAGGGGCGGAATCACCCCTCCACTTT.

CDR3 in amino acids: CASSLGTNQPQHF. CDR3 DNA: TGTGCCAGTAGTTTGGGCACCAATCAGCCCCAGCATTTT. V usage is TRBV19 and J usage is TRBJ1-5; D gene ambiguous. Germline CDR1 is LNHDA and CDR2 is SQIVND (reference sequence). The CDR3 extends over 13 amino acids. V was cut by 5 bases and J by 3 bases, with 8 bases left in between.

This clone was seen a single time. The genes are TRBV4-1 and TRBJ2-7; 9 nucleotides align to TRBD1. CDR3 length: 15 residues. V lost 2 bases to trimming and J lost 4 bases; unmatched junction nucleotides: 6. Germline V gene data show CDR1 as MGHRA and CDR2 as YSYEKL. The CDR3 protein is CASSQLLDRGYEQYF. The CDR3 DNA follows: TGCGCCAGCAGCCAACTGCTGGACAGGGGTTACGAGCAGTACTTC.

V is TRBV2 and J is TRBJ1-1, with 7 bases fitting TRBD1. The CDR3 has 15 amino acids. The trim removed 1 base at V and 5 bases at J, leaving 7 bases unmatched. CDR1 and CDR2 from the germline V gene are SNHLY and FYNNEI. The CDR3 DNA reads TGTGCCAGCAGTGAAGAGGGGGCCGGGTGGACTGAAGCTTTCTTT. Its protein product is CASSEEGAGWTEAFF.

The chain is built from TRBV19 and TRBJ2-2, with 7 bases matching TRBD1. This CDR3 is 19 amino acids long. V gave up 5 bases and J gave up 3 bases; unmatched junction bases: 18. Germline V gene data show CDR1 as LNHDA and CDR2 as SQIVND (reference sequence). The CDR3 spells CASSSGTALMKWDTGELFF. The DNA for the CDR3 is TGTGCCAGTAGTTCCGGGACAGCTCTAATGAAATGGGACACCGGGGAGCTGTTTTTT.

The rearrangement uses TRBV7-2 and TRBJ2-5; maybe TRBD1 (6 bases). The V gene's germline CDR1 is SGHTA and CDR2 FQGNSA. V lost 3 bases, J lost 1 base, and 6 bases lay in between. CDR3 size: 13 residues. The CDR3, as DNA: TGTGCCAGCAGCTTGGACAGCCAAGAGACCCAGTACTTC. This sequence encodes CASSLDSQETQYF.

V usage is TRBV6-5 and J usage is TRBJ1-2; perhaps TRBD1 as D (5 bases). This CDR3 spans 14 amino acids. CDR1 is MNHEY and CDR2 is SVGAGI in the germline V gene. The V end was cut by 6 bases, the J end by 8 bases, with 19 bases between. In nucleotides, the CDR3 is TGTGCCAGCAGCCCAAAGAAAGCCCGGGGGGGCTACACCTTC. It yields the protein CASSPKKARGGYTF.

The rearrangement links TRBV19 to TRBJ1-1; 8 bases match TRBD1. CDR1 and CDR2 (germline): LNHDA, SQIVND (reference sequence). The CDR3 extends over 14 amino acids. Trimming cost V 11 bases and J 6 bases; bases outside gene matches: 14. DNA of the CDR3: TGTGCCTCAACGGACAGGGCGGAGTCTTCTGAAGCTTTCTTT. It specifies CASTDRAESSEAFF.

This chain links TRBV3-1 (or the pseudogene TRBV3-2) with TRBJ1-5; D ambiguous. With 0 bases removed from V and 6 bases from J, the gap between germline ends came to 12 bases. CDR1 and CDR2 (germline): LGHDT, YNNKEL (reference sequence). The CDR3 contains 15 residues. The CDR3 DNA reads TGTGCCAGCAGCCAAGAGGAGGGCGGGTGTCAGCCCCAGCATTTT. Translating gives CASSQEEGGCQPQHF.

The chain has TRBV5-4 and TRBJ2-6, with 16 bases matching TRBD2. Germline-derived CDR1 and CDR2 are SGHNT and YYREEE (reference sequence). V dropped 1 base and J dropped 4; count of bases not matched to a gene: 5. This CDR3 contains 19 residues. CDR3 amino acids: CASSLKGLAGGLGANVLTF. The CDR3 DNA reads TGTGCCAGCAGCTTGAAGGGACTAGCGGGGGGGCTCGGGGCCAACGTCCTGACTTTC. Filled out from reference TRBV5-4 and TRBJ2-6, the complete variable domain reads ETGVTQSPTHLIKTRGQQVTLRCSSQSGHNTVSWYQQALGQGPQFIFQYYREEENGRGNFPPRFSGLQFPNYSSELNVNALELDDSALYLCASSLKGLAGGLGANVLTFGAGSRLTVL.

The genes are TRBV28 and TRBJ2-1; 8 positions match TRBD1. The V gene end was trimmed by 5 bases and the J gene end by 2 bases; junction bases not matched to a gene: 8. Germline values: CDR1 MDHEN, CDR2 SYDVKM. This CDR3 contains 16 residues. The CDR3 DNA reads as TGTGCCAGCAGTAACCATTCGACAGGGGCCTACAATGAGCAGTTCTTC. It translates to CASSNHSTGAYNEQFF.

This chain uses TRBV5-1 with TRBJ1-1; 7 bases map to TRBD1. The CDR3 runs 14 residues. Germline V gives CDR1 SGHRS, CDR2 YFSETQ. The V and J ends lost 4 bases and 4 bases, in that order; junction bases with no gene match: 7. The CDR3 is CASSRGTAGTEAFF. CDR3 nucleotide sequence: TGCGCCAGCAGCCGTGGGACAGCTGGCACTGAAGCTTTCTTT. The full variable domain, in which reference TRBV5-1 and TRBJ1-1 provide the parts outside the CDR3, is KAGVTQTPRYLIKTRGQQVTLSCSPISGHRSVSWYQQTPGQGLQFLFEYFSETQRNKGNFPGRFSGRQFSNSRSEMNVSTLELGDSALYLCASSRGTAGTEAFFGQGTRLTVV.

The chain carries TRBV18 and TRBJ2-7, with TRBD1 matching over 9 bases. With V trimmed by 2 bases and J by 3 bases, 5 bases remained unmatched. Germline CDR1 and CDR2: KGHSH and LQKENI. The CDR3 runs 15 residues. CDR3: CASSPGQGRDYEQYF. CDR3 bases: TGTGCCAGCTCACCAGGACAGGGGCGAGACTACGAGCAGTACTTC.